A selection of T cell receptor beta chains follows, all from one sample in a study of blood T cell repertoires in COVID-19. Profiling relied on immunoSEQ multiplex PCR, and the TCRdb table lists in-frame clones only, not all of them. The sample has over 250,000 clones, 80% to 90% seen once. The sequencing input was peripheral blood. The receptors originated from an older woman with acute or convalescent COVID-19. Both conserved end residues are part of each CDR3. Fields, in order: clone size, D gene, V gene, J gene, CDR3 DNA, CDR3 protein. The D gene is left open where the match is weak. Some rows have no size entry. The others give once, few or many, or a class for an expanded clone.

NA	NA	TRBV5-1	TRBJ2-5	TGCGCCAGCAGCCCAGGGGTGACGGGAAGGGAGACCCAGTACTTC	CASSPGVTGRETQYF
NA	NA	TRBV6-5	TRBJ1-1	TGTGCCAGCAGATCCGGGACTTTAACTGAAGCTTTCTTT	CASRSGTLTEAFF
NA	NA	TRBV6-5	TRBJ1-2	TGTGCCAGCAGCCGGGACTCAGACTATGGCTACACCTTC	CASSRDSDYGYTF
NA	NA	TRBV13	TRBJ2-4	TGTGCCAGCAGCCTCTCGCCCGGGATGAACTTAGCCAAAAACATTCAGTACTTC	CASSLSPGMNLAKNIQYF
NA	TRBD1	TRBV2	TRBJ1-5	TGTGCCAGCAAGGAGGACAGGGGTGATCAGCCCCAGCATTTT	CASKEDRGDQPQHF
NA	NA	TRBV20-1	TRBJ2-2	TGCAGTGCTGGTGACCTCCTAGGGGCCGGGGAGCTGTTTTTT	CSAGDLLGAGELFF
NA	NA	TRBV5-1	TRBJ1-1	TGCGCCAGCAGCTTCATGGGCGCCGGCAACACTGAAGCTTTCTTT	CASSFMGAGNTEAFF
NA	TRBD2	TRBV19	TRBJ2-7	TGTGCCAGTAGTGTCGGCGGGGGGTACGACGAGCAGTACTTC	CASSVGGGYDEQYF
NA	NA	TRBV11-2	TRBJ2-7	TGTGCCAGCAGCTTCACGGGGGTCCGCGAGCAGTACTTC	CASSFTGVREQYF
NA	TRBD2	TRBV11-2	TRBJ2-5	TGTGCCAGCAGACCTCTCCGGGGGGAGAGGATTCAGACCCAGTACTTC	CASRPLRGERIQTQYF
few	NA	TRBV7-9	TRBJ2-7	TGTGCCAGCAGCCCGACAGGTAGATTGGAGCAGTACTTC	CASSPTGRLEQYF
NA	NA	TRBV10-1	TRBJ1-1	TGCGCCAGCAGTGAGGAAGGGGCGCAGAACACTGAAGCTTTCTTT	CASSEEGAQNTEAFF
few	NA	TRBV2	TRBJ2-7	TGTGCCAGCAACCCCGGGATGCACTACGAGCAGTACTTC	CASNPGMHYEQYF
NA	NA	TRBV19	TRBJ1-2	TGTGCCAGTAGTTCTACAGGGCCGCAGAGCTACACCTTC	CASSSTGPQSYTF
NA	TRBD1	TRBV6-5	TRBJ1-6	TGTGCCACCCGACAGGGTTCCCACAATTCACCCCTCCACTTT	CATRQGSHNSPLHF
NA	TRBD1	TRBV19	TRBJ2-2	TGTGCCAGTAGTAGAGACAGGGGGCACACCGGGGAGCTGTTTTTT	CASSRDRGHTGELFF
NA	NA	TRBV5-6	TRBJ1-2	TGTGCCAGCAGCAGGGTAGGGGGAGATTATGGCTACACCTTC	CASSRVGGDYGYTF
NA	TRBD1	TRBV6-5	TRBJ2-3	TGTGCCAGCAGTTACTCGTCGAACAGGGGGAGGAATACGCAGTATTTT	CASSYSSNRGRNTQYF
NA	NA	TRBV7-8	TRBJ2-5	TGTGCCAGCAGCTTCGGGTTTCAAGAGACCCAGTACTTC	CASSFGFQETQYF
NA	TRBD2	TRBV3-1/TRBV3-2	TRBJ2-3	TGTGCCAGCAGCCTCCAGGCGGGGGGCCTCCTTACGCAGTATTTT	CASSLQAGGLLTQYF
NA	NA	TRBV10-3	TRBJ2-5	TGTGCCATCAGTGGTTGGGCGGGGACCCAAGAGACCCAGTACTTC	CAISGWAGTQETQYF
NA	NA	TRBV10-3	TRBJ1-5	TGTGCCATCAGGGATACCGACAGGAGCAATCAGCCCCAGCATTTT	CAIRDTDRSNQPQHF
NA	NA	TRBV6-6	TRBJ1-2	TGTGCCAGCAGCCAAGGGGGTGGTCGGCGAAGTGGCTACACCTTC	CASSQGGGRRSGYTF
once	NA	TRBV5-1	TRBJ2-3	TGCGCCAGCAGCTCGCCGGGAACAGATACGCAGTATTTT	CASSSPGTDTQYF
NA	NA	TRBV5-1	TRBJ1-2	TGCGCCAGCAGCTTGCGGTCCGAAATCTATGGCTACACCTTC	CASSLRSEIYGYTF
NA	TRBD1	TRBV29-1	TRBJ2-6	TGCAGTGCTTCCGGGACAGCTGGGGCCAACGTCCTGACTTTC	CSASGTAGANVLTF
NA	NA	TRBV7-9	TRBJ1-2	TGTGCCAGCAGCTTAGGATCAGGGGCTGGTTACTATGGCTACACCTTC	CASSLGSGAGYYGYTF
once	NA	TRBV25-1	TRBJ1-6	TGTGCCAGCAGTATAAGCCCGGGGTCACCCCTCCACTTT	CASSISPGSPLHF
NA	TRBD1	TRBV19	TRBJ1-1	TGTGCCAGTAGCCACTACATAGGACAGGGCGAAGCTTTCTTT	CASSHYIGQGEAFF
NA	NA	TRBV11-2	TRBJ2-4	TGTGCCAGCAGCTTTAGTCTAGCCAAAAACATTCAGTACTTC	CASSFSLAKNIQYF
once	NA	TRBV5-6	TRBJ1-3	TGTGCCAGCAGCTTGGGCACCTGGGCCCTCTCTGGAAACACCATATATTTT	CASSLGTWALSGNTIYF
NA	TRBD1	TRBV18	TRBJ2-7	TGTGCCAGCTCACCACCCGCCGACAGGGGGCGCGAGCAGTACTTC	CASSPPADRGREQYF
once	NA	TRBV6-5	TRBJ1-6	TGTGCCAGCAGCCCGGACAGCCCTAATTCACCCCTCCACTTT	CASSPDSPNSPLHF
NA	TRBD1	TRBV5-1	TRBJ2-7	TGCGCCAGCCAGGCGACAGGGGGCTACGAGCAGTACTTC	CASQATGGYEQYF
NA	TRBD1	TRBV27	TRBJ1-1	TGTGCCAGCAAGGACAGGGCGGTAGGGTACACTGAAGCTTTCTTT	CASKDRAVGYTEAFF
NA	NA	TRBV18	TRBJ1-5	TGTGCCAGCTCACCGCGGGGCGACATTCAGCCCCAGCATTTT	CASSPRGDIQPQHF
NA	TRBD1	TRBV6-1	TRBJ1-2	TGTGCCAGCAGTGTCTTCGGCCGGGACAGGGGCGTAAACTATGGCTACACCTTC	CASSVFGRDRGVNYGYTF
NA	TRBD1	TRBV6-6	TRBJ1-2	TGTGCCAGCAGAGCGACCGGGACAGCTTATGGCTACACCTTC	CASRATGTAYGYTF
NA	NA	TRBV29-1	TRBJ2-1	NA	CSVVAAGALDEFF
NA	TRBD1	TRBV27	TRBJ1-3	TGTGCCAGCAGGCAGGGGGCGCGAGGAAACACCATATATTTT	CASRQGARGNTIYF
NA	TRBD1	TRBV7-2	TRBJ2-1	TGTGCCAGCAGCCTTCGGACAGGAAGGGCTGGAGATGAGCAGTTCTTC	CASSLRTGRAGDEQFF
NA	NA	TRBV9	TRBJ2-2	TGTGCCAGCAGCGTAGCTACCGGGGAGCTGTTTTTT	CASSVATGELFF
NA	TRBD1	TRBV10-3	TRBJ1-1	TGTGCCATCAGTGAGCCAATACAGGGGTTGAACACTGAAGCTTTCTTT	CAISEPIQGLNTEAFF
NA	NA	TRBV3-1/TRBV3-2	TRBJ2-2	TGTGCCAGCAGCCACGCAGGGACTTCTCCCGGGGAGCTGTTTTTT	CASSHAGTSPGELFF
NA	NA	TRBV28	TRBJ1-2	TGTGCCAGCAGTCCCCTCGGAGGGGAAAGGGGAGCTAACTATGGCTACACCTTC	CASSPLGGERGANYGYTF
NA	NA	TRBV6-5	TRBJ2-2	TGTGCCAGCACCCCTCGAGTAGACTTCACCGGGGAGCTGTTTTTT	CASTPRVDFTGELFF
NA	NA	TRBV3-1/TRBV3-2	TRBJ1-1	TGTGCCAGCAGCCAAGTTCAGGCGGAAGCTTTCTTT	CASSQVQAEAFF
NA	NA	TRBV10-2	TRBJ1-2	TGCGCCAGCAGTGAGTCGGCCAGGGGCGGCTATGGCTACACCTTC	CASSESARGGYGYTF
NA	NA	TRBV5-1	TRBJ1-1	TGCGCCAGCAGCCTAAGGGGTAGCACTGAAGCTTTCTTT	CASSLRGSTEAFF